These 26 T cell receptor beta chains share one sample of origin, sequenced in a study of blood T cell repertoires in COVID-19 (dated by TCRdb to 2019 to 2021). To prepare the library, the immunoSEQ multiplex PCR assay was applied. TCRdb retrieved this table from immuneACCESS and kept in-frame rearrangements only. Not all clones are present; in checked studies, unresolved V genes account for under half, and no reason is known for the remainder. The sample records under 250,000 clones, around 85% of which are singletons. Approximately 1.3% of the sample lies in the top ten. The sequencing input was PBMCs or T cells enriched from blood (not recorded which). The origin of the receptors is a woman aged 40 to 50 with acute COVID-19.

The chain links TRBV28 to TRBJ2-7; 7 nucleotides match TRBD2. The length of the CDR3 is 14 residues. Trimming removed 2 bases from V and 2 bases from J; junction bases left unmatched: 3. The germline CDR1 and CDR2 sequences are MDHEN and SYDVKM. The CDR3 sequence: CASSLGREPYEQYF. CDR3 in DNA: TGTGCCAGCAGTTTAGGGCGGGAGCCCTACGAGCAGTACTTC.

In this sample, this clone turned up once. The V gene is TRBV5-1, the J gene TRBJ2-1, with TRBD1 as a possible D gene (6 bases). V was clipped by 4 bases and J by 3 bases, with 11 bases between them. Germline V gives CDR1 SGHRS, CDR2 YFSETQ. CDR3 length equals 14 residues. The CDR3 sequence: CASSPDRGYNEQFF. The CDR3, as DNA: TGCGCCAGCAGCCCGGACAGAGGCTACAATGAGCAGTTCTTC.

CDR3 sequence (DNA): TGTGCCTGTCCGGGGGGGAACTATGGCTACACCTTC. As protein: CACPGGNYGYTF. The chain uses TRBV30 and TRBJ1-2, with D possibly being TRBD1 (5 bases). In germline, CDR1 is GTSNPN, CDR2 SVGIG (reference sequence). The CDR3 runs to 12 residues. V shed 6 bases and J shed 2 bases, with 10 bases lying between them.

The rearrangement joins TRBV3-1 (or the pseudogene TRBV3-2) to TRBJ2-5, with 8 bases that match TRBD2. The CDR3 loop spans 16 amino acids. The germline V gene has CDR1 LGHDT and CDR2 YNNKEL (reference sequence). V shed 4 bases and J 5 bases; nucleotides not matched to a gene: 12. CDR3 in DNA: TGTGCCAGCAGCCCCCGGACTAGCACACGTCAGGAGACCCAGTACTTC. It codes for CASSPRTSTRQETQYF.

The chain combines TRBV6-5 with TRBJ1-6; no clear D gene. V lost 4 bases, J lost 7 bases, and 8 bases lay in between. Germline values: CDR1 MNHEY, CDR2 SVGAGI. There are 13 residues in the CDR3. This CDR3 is CASSLEKNSPLHF. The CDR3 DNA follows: TGTGCCAGCAGTTTGGAGAAAAATTCACCCCTCCACTTT.

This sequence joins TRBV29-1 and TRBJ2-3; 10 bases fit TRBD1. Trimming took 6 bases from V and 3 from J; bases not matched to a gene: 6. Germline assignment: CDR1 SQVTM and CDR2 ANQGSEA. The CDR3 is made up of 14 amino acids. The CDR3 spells CSVAGQGPTDTQYF. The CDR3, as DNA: TGCAGCGTGGCGGGACAGGGGCCAACAGATACGCAGTATTTT.

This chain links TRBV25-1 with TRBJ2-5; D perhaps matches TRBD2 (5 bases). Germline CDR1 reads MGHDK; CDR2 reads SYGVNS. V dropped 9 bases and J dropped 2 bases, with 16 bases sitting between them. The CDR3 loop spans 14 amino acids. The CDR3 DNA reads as TGTGCCAGTTTCTACCGGGGTGTTCAAGAGACCCAGTACTTC. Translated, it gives CASFYRGVQETQYF.

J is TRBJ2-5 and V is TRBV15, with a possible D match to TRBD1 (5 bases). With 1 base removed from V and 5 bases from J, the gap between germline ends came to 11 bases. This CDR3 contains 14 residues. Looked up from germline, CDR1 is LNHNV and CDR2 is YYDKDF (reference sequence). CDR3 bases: TGTGCCACCAGCAGAGTCGCAGGGATTGAGACCCAGTACTTC. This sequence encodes CATSRVAGIETQYF. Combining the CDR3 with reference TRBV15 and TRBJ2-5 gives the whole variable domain DAMVIQNPRYQVTQFGKPVTLSCSQTLNHNVMYWYQQKSSQAPKLLFHYYDKDFNNEADTPDNFQSRRPNTSFCFLDIRSPGLGDTAMYLCATSRVAGIETQYFGPGTRLLVL.

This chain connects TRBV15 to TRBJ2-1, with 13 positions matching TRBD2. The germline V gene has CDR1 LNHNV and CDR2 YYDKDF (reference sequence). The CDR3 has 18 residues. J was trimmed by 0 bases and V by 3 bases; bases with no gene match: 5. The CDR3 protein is CATSRGLAGLSSYNEQFF. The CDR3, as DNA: TGTGCCACCAGCAGGGGACTAGCGGGACTTAGCTCCTACAATGAGCAGTTCTTC.

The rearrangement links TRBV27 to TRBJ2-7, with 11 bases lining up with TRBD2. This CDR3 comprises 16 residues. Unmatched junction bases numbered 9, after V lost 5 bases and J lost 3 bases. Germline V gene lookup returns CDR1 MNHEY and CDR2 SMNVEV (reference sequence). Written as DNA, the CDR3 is TGTGCCAGCAGTCCCGGGACTAGCGGTATTCTCTACGAGCAGTACTTC. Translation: CASSPGTSGILYEQYF.

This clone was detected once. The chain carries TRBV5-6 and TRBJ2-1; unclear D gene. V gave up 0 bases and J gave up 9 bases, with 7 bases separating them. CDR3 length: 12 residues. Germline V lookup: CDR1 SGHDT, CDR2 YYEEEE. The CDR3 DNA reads TGTGCCAGCAGCTTGGCTAATGGTGAGCAGTTCTTC. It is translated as CASSLANGEQFF.

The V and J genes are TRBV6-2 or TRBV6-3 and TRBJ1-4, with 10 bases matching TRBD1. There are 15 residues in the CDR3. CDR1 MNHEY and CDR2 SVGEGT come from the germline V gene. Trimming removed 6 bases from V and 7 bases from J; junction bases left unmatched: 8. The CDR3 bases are TGTGCCAGCAGCCCCGACAGGGGGCAAAGTGAAAAACTGTTTTTT. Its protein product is CASSPDRGQSEKLFF.

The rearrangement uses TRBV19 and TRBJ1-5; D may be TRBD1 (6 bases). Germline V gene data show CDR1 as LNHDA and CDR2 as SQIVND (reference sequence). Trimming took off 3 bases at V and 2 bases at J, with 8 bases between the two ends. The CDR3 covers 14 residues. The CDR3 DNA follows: TGTGCCAGTAGTATCCCAGGGGGCAATCAGCCCCAGCATTTT. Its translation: CASSIPGGNQPQHF.

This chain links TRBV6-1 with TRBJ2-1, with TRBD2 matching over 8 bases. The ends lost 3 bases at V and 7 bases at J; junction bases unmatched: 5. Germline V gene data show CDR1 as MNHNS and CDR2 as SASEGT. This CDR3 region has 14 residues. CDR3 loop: CASSDWGLVNEQFF. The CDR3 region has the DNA TGTGCCAGCAGTGATTGGGGACTAGTGAATGAGCAGTTCTTC.

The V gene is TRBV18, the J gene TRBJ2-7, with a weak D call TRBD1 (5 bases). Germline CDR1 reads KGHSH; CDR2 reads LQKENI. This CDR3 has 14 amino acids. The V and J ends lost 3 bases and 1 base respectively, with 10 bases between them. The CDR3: CASSPTELSYEQYF. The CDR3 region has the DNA TGTGCCAGCTCACCGACAGAGCTTTCCTACGAGCAGTACTTC.

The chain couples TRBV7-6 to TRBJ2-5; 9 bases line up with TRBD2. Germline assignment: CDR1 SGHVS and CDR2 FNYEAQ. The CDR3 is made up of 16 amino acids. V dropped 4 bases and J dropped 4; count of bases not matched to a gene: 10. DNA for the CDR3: TGTGCCAGCAGCTCGATAGCGGGGGCGGTAGGAGAGACCCAGTACTTC. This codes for CASSSIAGAVGETQYF.

The CDR3 loop is CASSPRQGRTQYF. CDR3 coding DNA: TGTGCCAGTAGTCCTCGCCAGGGTCGAACCCAGTACTTC. The chain joins TRBV19 to TRBJ2-5, with a tentative D call TRBD1 (5 bases). The CDR3 covers 13 residues. Germline V CDR1 and CDR2: LNHDA, SQIVND (reference sequence). V lost 5 bases and J 8 bases, leaving 15 bases between the germline ends.

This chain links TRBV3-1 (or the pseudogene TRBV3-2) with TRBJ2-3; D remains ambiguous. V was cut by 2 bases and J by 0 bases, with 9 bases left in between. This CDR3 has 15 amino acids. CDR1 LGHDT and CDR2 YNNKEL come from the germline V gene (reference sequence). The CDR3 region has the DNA TGTGCCAGCAGCCAACGGCGGAGAAGCACAGATACGCAGTATTTT. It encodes CASSQRRRSTDTQYF.

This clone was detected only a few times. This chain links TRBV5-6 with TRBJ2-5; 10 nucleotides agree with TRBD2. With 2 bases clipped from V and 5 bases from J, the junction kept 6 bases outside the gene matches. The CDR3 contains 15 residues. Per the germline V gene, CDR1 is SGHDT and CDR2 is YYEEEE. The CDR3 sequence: CASSFVAGGGETQYF. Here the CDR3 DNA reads TGTGCCAGCAGCTTTGTAGCGGGAGGAGGTGAGACCCAGTACTTC.

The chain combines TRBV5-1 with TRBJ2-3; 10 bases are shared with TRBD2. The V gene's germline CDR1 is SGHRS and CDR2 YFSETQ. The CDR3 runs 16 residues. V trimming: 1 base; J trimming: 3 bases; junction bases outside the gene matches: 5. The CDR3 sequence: CASSLLPSGRTDTQYF. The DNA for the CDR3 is TGCGCCAGCAGCTTGCTGCCTAGCGGGAGAACAGATACGCAGTATTTT. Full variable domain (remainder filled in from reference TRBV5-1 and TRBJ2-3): KAGVTQTPRYLIKTRGQQVTLSCSPISGHRSVSWYQQTPGQGLQFLFEYFSETQRNKGNFPGRFSGRQFSNSRSEMNVSTLELGDSALYLCASSLLPSGRTDTQYFGPGTRLTVL.

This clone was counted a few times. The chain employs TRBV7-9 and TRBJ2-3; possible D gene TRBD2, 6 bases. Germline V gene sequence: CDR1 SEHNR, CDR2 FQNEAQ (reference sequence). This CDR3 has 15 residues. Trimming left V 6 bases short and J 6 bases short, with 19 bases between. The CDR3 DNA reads TGTGCCAGCAGTTTAACCGGGACTGCAGCCGATACGCAGTATTTT. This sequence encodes CASSLTGTAADTQYF.

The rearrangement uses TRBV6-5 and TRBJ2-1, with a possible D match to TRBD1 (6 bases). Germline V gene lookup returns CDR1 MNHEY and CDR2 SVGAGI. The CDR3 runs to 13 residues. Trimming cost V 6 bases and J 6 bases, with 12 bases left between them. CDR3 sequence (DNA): TGTGCCAGCAGCCCCGGGACATTCAATGAGCAGTTCTTC. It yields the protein CASSPGTFNEQFF.

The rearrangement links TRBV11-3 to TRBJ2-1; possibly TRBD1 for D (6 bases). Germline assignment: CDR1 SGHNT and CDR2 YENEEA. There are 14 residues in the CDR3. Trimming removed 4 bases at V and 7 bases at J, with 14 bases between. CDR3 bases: TGTGCCAGCAGCTCCCAGGGGCGAGGGAATGAGCAGTTCTTC. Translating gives CASSSQGRGNEQFF.

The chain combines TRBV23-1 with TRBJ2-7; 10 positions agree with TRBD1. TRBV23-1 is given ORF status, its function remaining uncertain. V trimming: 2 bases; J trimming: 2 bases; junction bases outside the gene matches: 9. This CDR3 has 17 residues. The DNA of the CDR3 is TGCGCCAGCAGTCAAGAAATTGGGACAGGGGTGCCCTACGAGCAGTACTTC. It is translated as CASSQEIGTGVPYEQYF.

CDR3 sequence: CASRRGSGELFF. The CDR3 nucleotides read TGTGCCAGCCGGCGGGGAAGCGGGGAGCTGTTTTTT. V and J are TRBV3-1 (or the pseudogene TRBV3-2) and TRBJ2-2; maybe TRBD2 (6 bases). From germline, CDR1 is LGHDT and CDR2 YNNKEL (reference sequence). The length of the CDR3 is 12 residues. Trimming removed 8 bases from V and 7 bases from J, with 11 bases in between.

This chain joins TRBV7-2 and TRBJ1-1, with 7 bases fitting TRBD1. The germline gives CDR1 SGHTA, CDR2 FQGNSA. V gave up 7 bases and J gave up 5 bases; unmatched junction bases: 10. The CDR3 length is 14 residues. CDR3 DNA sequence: TGTGCCAGCAAACAGGGGCCTTCGAGAACTGAAGCTTTCTTT. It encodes CASKQGPSRTEAFF. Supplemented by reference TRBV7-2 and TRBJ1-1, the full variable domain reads GAGVSQSPSNKVTEKGKDVELRCDPISGHTALYWYRQSLGQGLEFLIYFQGNSAPDKSGLPSDRFSAERTGGSVSTLTIQRTQQEDSAVYLCASKQGPSRTEAFFGQGTRLTVV.